A single T cell receptor (beta chain) is shown here with its context. The data are from a study of blood T cell repertoires in COVID-19. The overall study: In each case, the material was cDNA or gDNA derived from T cells, B-cell-depleted T cells, or PBMCs.

Method: immunoSEQ multiplex PCR; TCRdb's copy keeps in-frame clones and lacks some. This repertoire shows around 100,000 clones, around 84% found once; its top ten account for roughly 29%. This CDR3 has 16 residues. V shed 1 base and J shed 1 base, with 13 bases lying between them. CDR1 SGHNT and CDR2 YYREEE come from the germline V gene (reference sequence). The rearrangement links TRBV5-4 to TRBJ2-3, with a weak D call TRBD1 (6 bases). This sequence originates from a man in his 60s with acute or convalescent COVID-19. Sequencing was performed on peripheral blood. The CDR3 region has the DNA TGTGCCAGCAGCTTGACTAGGAACAGGGGCACAGATACGCAGTATTTT. It encodes CASSLTRNRGTDTQYF.